These T cell receptor beta chains were read from a single sample in a study of T cell repertoires in cytomegalovirus infection. Using its own MiXCR run on the reads, TCRdb lists one record per CDR3 protein. Here the sample spans 200,000 to 300,000 distinct CDR3 sequences, roughly 10% being singletons. The sequencing input was PBMCs. Source of these receptors: a human donor in good health (CMV status not recorded). Some clones in this sample may be carry-over from other donors' samples. The CDR3 runs from the conserved cysteine through the conserved F or W. Fields, in order: V gene, D gene, J gene, clone size, CDR3 DNA, CDR3 protein. The D gene is left open where the match is weak. Expanded clones get a size class; other rows say once, few or many, or leave the size out.

v_call: TRBV7-2; d_call: TRBD2; j_call: TRBJ2-5; clone_size: many; cdr3_nt: TGTGCCAGCAGCCTGAATAGCGGGAGTAGCGAGACCCAGTACTTC; cdr3_aa: CASSLNSGSSETQYF
v_call: TRBV7-2; d_call: TRBD1; j_call: TRBJ1-6; clone_size: many; cdr3_nt: TGTGCCAGCAGCTTGCCCCGGGACAGGGGGTCACCCCTCCACTTT; cdr3_aa: CASSLPRDRGSPLHF
v_call: TRBV2; d_call: TRBD1; j_call: TRBJ1-4; clone_size: NA; cdr3_nt: TGTGCCAGCAAGTTGGGACAGGGCAGGACTAATGAAAAACTGTTTTTT; cdr3_aa: CASKLGQGRTNEKLFF
v_call: TRBV7-9; d_call: TRBD1; j_call: TRBJ1-2; clone_size: many; cdr3_nt: TGTGCCAGCAGCCGGGGACAGAACTATGGCTACACCTTC; cdr3_aa: CASSRGQNYGYTF
v_call: TRBV12-3/TRBV12-4; d_call: NA; j_call: TRBJ2-2; clone_size: many; cdr3_nt: TGTGCCAGCAGTTCGTCCCCAGCGGGTACCGGGGAGCTGTTTTTT; cdr3_aa: CASSSSPAGTGELFF
v_call: TRBV11-3; d_call: TRBD2; j_call: TRBJ2-1; clone_size: few; cdr3_nt: TGTGCCAGCAGCCCATGGGGGGGAAACAATGAGCAGTTCTTC; cdr3_aa: CASSPWGGNNEQFF
v_call: TRBV2; d_call: TRBD2; j_call: TRBJ2-2; clone_size: many; cdr3_nt: TGTGCCAGCAGTGTACTAGCGGGAACCGGGGAGCTGTTTTTT; cdr3_aa: CASSVLAGTGELFF
v_call: TRBV18; d_call: NA; j_call: TRBJ2-1; clone_size: NA; cdr3_nt: TGTGCCAGCTCACCAGGGCGGAACTACAATGAGCAGTTCTTC; cdr3_aa: CASSPGRNYNEQFF
v_call: TRBV11-2; d_call: NA; j_call: TRBJ2-3; clone_size: many; cdr3_nt: TGTGCCAGCAGCTTCATCGAGGGTTCTAGCACAGATACGCAGTATTTT; cdr3_aa: CASSFIEGSSTDTQYF
v_call: TRBV5-1; d_call: TRBD1; j_call: TRBJ2-7; clone_size: few; cdr3_nt: TGCGCCAGCAGCCGTACCGGGACAGGGTTGTCCTACGAGCAGTACTTC; cdr3_aa: CASSRTGTGLSYEQYF
v_call: TRBV20-1; d_call: NA; j_call: TRBJ1-1; clone_size: few; cdr3_nt: TGCAGTGCAAGGACAGTGAACACTGAAGCTTTCTTT; cdr3_aa: CSARTVNTEAFF
v_call: TRBV7-2; d_call: TRBD2; j_call: TRBJ2-3; clone_size: many; cdr3_nt: TGTGCCAGCAGCTTACGGCCCCCCTTAGCGGGAGGGGGAGATACGCAGTATTTT; cdr3_aa: CASSLRPPLAGGGDTQYF
v_call: TRBV7-2; d_call: NA; j_call: TRBJ1-1; clone_size: few; cdr3_nt: TGTGCCAGCACGGCGGGGGGGCCCCACACTGAAGCTTTCTTT; cdr3_aa: CASTAGGPHTEAFF
v_call: TRBV7-9; d_call: NA; j_call: TRBJ2-7; clone_size: many; cdr3_nt: TGTGCCAGCAGCTTAGTCGTAGGGATCTCCGAGCAGTACTTC; cdr3_aa: CASSLVVGISEQYF
v_call: TRBV6-2/TRBV6-3; d_call: NA; j_call: TRBJ1-2; clone_size: NA; cdr3_nt: TGTGCCAGCAGTCGCACTTATGGCTACACCTTC; cdr3_aa: CASSRTYGYTF
v_call: TRBV7-8; d_call: NA; j_call: TRBJ1-1; clone_size: many; cdr3_nt: TGTGCCAGCAGCCTTTTTTCCCTTCGACCGAGAATGAACACTGAAGCTTTCTTT; cdr3_aa: CASSLFSLRPRMNTEAFF
v_call: TRBV18; d_call: NA; j_call: TRBJ1-2; clone_size: few; cdr3_nt: TGTGCCAGCTCACCACCAGGAGGGCTCGGCTACACCTTC; cdr3_aa: CASSPPGGLGYTF
v_call: TRBV7-2; d_call: TRBD2; j_call: TRBJ2-5; clone_size: many; cdr3_nt: TGTGCCAGCAGGCAGACTAGCGGGGGGGCAGTCGAGACCCAGTACTTC; cdr3_aa: CASRQTSGGAVETQYF
v_call: TRBV6-1; d_call: TRBD2; j_call: TRBJ2-3; clone_size: many; cdr3_nt: TGTGCCAGCAGTGCCCCCGGGACTAGCGTATCAGATACGCAGTATTTT; cdr3_aa: CASSAPGTSVSDTQYF
v_call: TRBV6-6; d_call: TRBD2; j_call: TRBJ2-2; clone_size: many; cdr3_nt: TGTGCCAGCAGCTCAAGGGGCGGGAGCTACACCGGGGAGCTGTTTTTT; cdr3_aa: CASSSRGGSYTGELFF
v_call: TRBV6-6; d_call: NA; j_call: TRBJ1-2; clone_size: many; cdr3_nt: TGTGCCAGCAGTTACGGGAATAACTATGGCTACACCTTC; cdr3_aa: CASSYGNNYGYTF
v_call: TRBV12-3/TRBV12-4; d_call: TRBD1; j_call: TRBJ1-3; clone_size: NA; cdr3_nt: TGTGCCAGCAGCCGGGACAGAAGCTCTGGAAACACCATATATTTT; cdr3_aa: CASSRDRSSGNTIYF
v_call: TRBV29-1; d_call: NA; j_call: TRBJ2-1; clone_size: NA; cdr3_nt: TGCAGCGTTGAAGTTTGGAGGGGGGGCTTAAACAATGAGCAGTTCTTC; cdr3_aa: CSVEVWRGGLNNEQFF
v_call: TRBV7-2; d_call: TRBD2; j_call: TRBJ2-5; clone_size: many; cdr3_nt: TGTGCCAGCAGCCCGCCGGGACTAGCTTCCGAGACCCAGTACTTC; cdr3_aa: CASSPPGLASETQYF
v_call: TRBV28; d_call: NA; j_call: TRBJ2-7; clone_size: many; cdr3_nt: TGTGCCAGCAGTTTTAGGGACCTCCTGAAGGGCGAGCAGTACTTC; cdr3_aa: CASSFRDLLKGEQYF
v_call: TRBV7-2; d_call: NA; j_call: TRBJ2-7; clone_size: many; cdr3_nt: TGTGCCAGCAGCTTAATGCAGGCGGCGGGGTACGAGCAGTACTTC; cdr3_aa: CASSLMQAAGYEQYF
v_call: TRBV9; d_call: NA; j_call: TRBJ1-2; clone_size: NA; cdr3_nt: TGTGCCAGCAGCGCCGTCGGAGGGCTCGGAGGCTACACCTTC; cdr3_aa: CASSAVGGLGGYTF
v_call: TRBV7-8; d_call: NA; j_call: TRBJ2-2; clone_size: many; cdr3_nt: TGTGCCAGCAGCTTCGCCTTATCGGGGGAGCTGTTTTTT; cdr3_aa: CASSFALSGELFF
v_call: TRBV7-8; d_call: NA; j_call: TRBJ2-3; clone_size: many; cdr3_nt: TGTGCCAGCAGCTTTTCGCGGGGTAGCACAGATACGCAGTATTTT; cdr3_aa: CASSFSRGSTDTQYF
v_call: TRBV7-2; d_call: NA; j_call: TRBJ1-2; clone_size: many; cdr3_nt: TGTGCCAGCAGCCTCGGACAAAGGGGCTATGGCTACACCTTC; cdr3_aa: CASSLGQRGYGYTF
v_call: TRBV5-1; d_call: NA; j_call: TRBJ2-1; clone_size: NA; cdr3_nt: TGCGCCAGCAGCTTGGGTGGCAAGAGCTCCTACAATGAGCAGTTCTTC; cdr3_aa: CASSLGGKSSYNEQFF
v_call: TRBV29-1; d_call: TRBD1; j_call: TRBJ1-2; clone_size: NA; cdr3_nt: TGCAGCGCGACAGGGGGCGGCTATGGCTACACCTTC; cdr3_aa: CSATGGGYGYTF
v_call: TRBV7-2; d_call: NA; j_call: TRBJ2-5; clone_size: many; cdr3_nt: TGTGCCAGCAGCTTAACCAGGGTGGAGACCCAGTACTTC; cdr3_aa: CASSLTRVETQYF